This T cell receptor beta chain was found in a study of T cell repertoires in cytomegalovirus infection. For the study at large: Carrying CMV and the relevant HLA type showed in public TCR beta signatures.

Trimming took 5 bases from V and 7 from J; bases not matched to a gene: 11. Germline V gene sequence: CDR1 MNHEY, CDR2 SMNVEV (reference sequence). The CDR3 is 17 amino acids. This clonotype was recorded a few times. MiXCR, applied by TCRdb to the reads, yields one record per CDR3 protein. The top ten hold around 13% of the sample, which has around 450,000 distinct CDR3 sequences, approximately 31% seen once. V usage is TRBV27 and J usage is TRBJ2-2, with TRBD2 identical over 12 bases. The specimen sequenced was PBMCs. The sequence was collected from a human donor in good health (CMV status not recorded). Some clones in this sample may be carry-over from other donors' samples. The CDR3: CASSAHLAGGRSGELFF. Here the CDR3 DNA reads TGTGCCAGCAGTGCCCACCTAGCGGGGGGGCGTAGCGGGGAGCTGTTTTTT.